What follows are 30 T cell receptor beta chains derived from one specimen sequenced in a study of Tregs in tolerant kidney transplant recipients. Repertoires were generated with immunoSEQ multiplex PCR, while TCRdb's copy carries only in-frame clones and drops some. Here the sample table reports roughly 48,000 clones. The sequenced sample was CD4+ T cells from blood, obtained before the transplant. These TCRs come from a human donor who received a combined kidney and bone marrow transplant.

Concerning this clone itself: From the germline J gene comes the end of the CDR3, since the read stops 3 residues before it. The chain has TRBV5-1 and TRBJ2-3, with TRBD2 identical over 10 bases. This CDR3 is built from 16 residues. Germline V gene data show CDR1 as SGHRS and CDR2 as YFSETQ. Trimming cost V 0 bases and J 4 bases; bases outside gene matches: 5. The CDR3 protein is CASSLASSGSSDTQYF. CDR3 DNA (partial): TGCGCCAGCAGCTTGGCCTCTAGCGGGAGCTCAGATACG.

The CDR3 region is CASSLEGEQFF. The CDR3 bases that were read are TGTGCCAGCAGCTTAGAAGGTGAG. The chain combines TRBV7-9 with TRBJ2-1; D is undetermined. The read gets to within 3 residues of the CDR3 end, and the germline J gene fills in the rest. Germline V gene data show CDR1 as SEHNR and CDR2 as FQNEAQ (reference sequence). The CDR3 sequence is 11 residues long. Trimming left V 1 base short and J 9 bases short, with 4 bases between.

On this clone itself: The CDR3 end falls 3 residues outside the read, so it is completed with the germline J gene. V is TRBV7-2 and J is TRBJ1-2; 8 bases map to TRBD1. The J segment lost 2 bases and the V segment lost 4 bases, leaving 3 bases of the junction unmatched. This CDR3 comprises 14 residues. The germline V gene encodes CDR1 SGHTA and CDR2 FQGNSA. Incomplete CDR3 DNA: TGTGCCAGCAGCTCGGGACAGGCAAACTATGGC. Translating gives CASSSGQANYG. The whole CDR3 reads CASSSGQANYGYTF.

With respect to this clone: The read terminates 3 residues ahead of where the CDR3 ends, so the germline J gene completes it. The V and J genes are TRBV13 and TRBJ1-3; D not resolved. The germline CDR1 and CDR2 sequences are PRHDT and FYEKMQ (reference sequence). The CDR3 sequence is 13 residues long. Trimming took 5 bases from V and 4 from J, leaving 9 bases between them. The CDR3 here is CASSLQVGNTIYF. The CDR3 DNA, read in part, is TGTGCCAGCAGCCTCCAGGTCGGAAACACC. The complete variable domain, with remaining parts taken from reference TRBV13 and TRBJ1-3, reads AAGVIQSPRHLIKEKRETATLKCYPIPRHDTVYWYQQGPGQDPQFLISFYEKMQSDKGSIPDRFSAQQFSDYHSELNMSSLELGDSALYFCASSLQVGNTIYFGEGSWLTVV.

Details on this clone: The CDR3 end falls 3 residues outside the read, so it is completed with the germline J gene. This rearrangement joins TRBV2 to TRBJ2-5; 8 bases fit TRBD1. The CDR3 extends over 14 amino acids. After removal of 5 bases from V and 5 bases from J, the junction contained 7 bases not matched to a gene. CDR1 SNHLY and CDR2 FYNNEI come from the germline V gene. The sequenced CDR3 bases are TGTGCCAGCAGTAAGGACAGGGTAGGGGAGACC. Protein product: CASSKDRVGET. The whole CDR3 region reads CASSKDRVGETQYF. Together with reference TRBV2 and TRBJ2-5, the CDR3 gives the full variable domain: EPEVTQTPSHQVTQMGQEVILRCVPISNHLYFYWYRQILGQKVEFLVSFYNNEISEKSEIFDDQFSVERPDGSNFTLKIRSTKLEDSAMYFCASSKDRVGETQYFGPGTRLLVL.

With regard to this clone: The CDR3 end falls 3 residues outside the read, so it is completed with the germline J gene. The chain links TRBV19 to TRBJ2-1, with 8 positions matching TRBD2. Germline values: CDR1 LNHDA, CDR2 SQIVND (reference sequence). The CDR3 is made up of 14 amino acids. The V and J ends lost 0 bases and 6 bases, in that order; junction bases with no gene match: 1. The covered CDR3 bases are TGTGCCAGTAGTATAGACGGGGGGGCCAATGAG. Its translation: CASSIDGGANE. The CDR3 reads in full as CASSIDGGANEQFF.

Points on this clone: The CDR3 end falls 3 residues outside the read, so it is completed with the germline J gene. The chain recombines TRBV11-1 with TRBJ2-1; D unclear. CDR1 is SGHAT and CDR2 is FQDESV in the germline V gene (reference sequence). CDR3 size: 11 residues. Trimming cost V 5 bases and J 9 bases, with 8 bases left between them. The sequenced CDR3 bases are TGTGCCAGCAGCGCCGGTCCTGAG. It translates to CASSAGPE. The whole CDR3 region reads CASSAGPEQFF.

As to this clone: The CDR3 extends 3 residues past the end of the read, so its final part is completed from the germline J gene. J is TRBJ2-5 and V is TRBV10-3; the D gene is possibly TRBD1 (5 bases). The V and J ends lost 11 bases and 3 bases respectively, with 13 bases between them. CDR1 and CDR2 (germline): ENHRY, SYGVKD. This CDR3 contains 12 residues. CDR3 amino acids: CAAGAVEETQYF. CDR3 DNA, as far as it was read: TGTGCCGCTGGGGCAGTGGAAGAGACC.

A remark on this clone: The CDR3 goes on 3 residues after the read ends, and that part is filled in from the germline J gene. The chain carries TRBV2 and TRBJ2-3; tentative D call: TRBD2 (5 bases). There are 17 residues in the CDR3. Germline CDR1 and CDR2: SNHLY and FYNNEI. The V end lost 4 bases, the J end lost 5 bases, and 22 bases lay between the germline ends. The part of the CDR3 DNA that was read is TGTGCCAGCAGTGTTCACCTACTAGACCGCTCTCTAGATACG. Its protein product is CASSVHLLDRSLDT. The complete CDR3 reads CASSVHLLDRSLDTQYF.

As concerns this clone: The read ends 3 residues shy of where the CDR3 ends; the end is completed using the germline J gene. The rearrangement links TRBV20-1 to TRBJ2-7; 9 nucleotides match TRBD2. The CDR3 totals 16 residues. Trimming cost V 6 bases and J 0 bases; bases outside gene matches: 12. The germline V gene has CDR1 DFQATT and CDR2 SNEGSKA (reference sequence). Partial CDR3 DNA: TGCAGTGCCGACGGACTGGTAGCGGGAGCCTCCTACGAG. This gives the protein CSADGLVAGASYE. The CDR3, in full, reads CSADGLVAGASYEQYF.

For this clone: Read coverage stops 3 residues before the CDR3 terminus; the germline J gene supplies the remainder. The chain joins TRBV19 to TRBJ2-5, with 7 bases identical to TRBD1. This CDR3 is 16 amino acids long. In germline, CDR1 is LNHDA, CDR2 SQIVND (reference sequence). The V gene end was trimmed by 1 base and the J gene end by 2 bases; junction bases not matched to a gene: 7. The CDR3 region is CASSIGPGTDQETQYF. Partial CDR3 DNA: TGTGCCAGTAGTATAGGGCCCGGGACAGATCAAGAGACC.

Details on this clone: The DNA ends 3 residues before the CDR3 does, and the rest of the CDR3 is filled in from the germline J gene. This chain links TRBV7-9 with TRBJ2-7; no reliable D call. The CDR3 contains 14 residues. V gave up 1 base and J gave up 1 base, with 8 bases separating them. CDR1 is SEHNR, CDR2 FQNEAQ, per germline (reference sequence). The DNA read from the CDR3 is TGTGCCAGCAGCTTAGGGCAGGCATCCTACGAG. Amino acid sequence: CASSLGQASYE. The complete CDR3 reads CASSLGQASYEQYF. The full variable domain, rest sourced from reference TRBV7-9 and TRBJ2-7, is DTGVSQNPRHKITKRGQNVTFRCDPISEHNRLYWYRQTLGQGPEFLTYFQNEAQLEKSRLLSDRFSAERPKGSFSTLEIQRTEQGDSAMYLCASSLGQASYEQYFGPGTRLTVT.

As concerns this clone: Read sequence stops 3 residues before the CDR3 end, and the germline J gene provides the missing end. The V call is TRBV5-1, the J call TRBJ2-1, with TRBD2 matching over 13 bases. Germline CDR1 SGHRS, CDR2 YFSETQ. Losses at the gene ends were 4 bases for V and 6 bases for J; bases not matched to a gene: 4. This CDR3 has 15 amino acids. CDR3 DNA, as far as it was read: TGCGCCAGCAGCCCACTAGCGGGAGGGCCCAATGAG. This codes for CASSPLAGGPNE. The whole CDR3 protein is CASSPLAGGPNEQFF.

In the case of this clone: The read is 3 residues too short to cover the CDR3 end, so that end is filled in from the germline J gene. The chain has TRBV19 and TRBJ2-4, with D possibly matching TRBD2 (5 bases). Germline CDR1 is LNHDA and CDR2 is SQIVND (reference sequence). The CDR3 has 15 amino acids. CDR3 DNA (partial): TGTGCCAGTAGCGCCACTGGGTCAGCGGAGGAGATT. It is translated as CASSATGSAEEI. The entire CDR3 sequence reads CASSATGSAEEIQYF.

Turning to this clone: The read stops 3 residues short of the end of the CDR3; the missing end is completed from the germline J gene. The chain joins TRBV20-1 to TRBJ2-7; TRBD2 matches 9 bases. This CDR3 has 16 amino acids. With 4 bases clipped from V and 5 bases from J, the junction kept 15 bases outside the gene matches. Germline assignment: CDR1 DFQATT and CDR2 SNEGSKA (reference sequence). CDR3 DNA (partial): TGCAGTGCTACCCCCCTGGGGGAGCGGGGGGAAAACGAG. Amino acids: CSATPLGERGENE. The whole CDR3 protein reads CSATPLGERGENEQYF.

CDR3 sequence reads: CASSLMRSYNEQFF. CDR3 DNA, as far as it was read: TGTGCCAGCAGCTTAATGCGGAGTTACAATGAG. The J gene is TRBJ2-1, the V gene TRBV7-2; D is unclear. The read gets to within 3 residues of the CDR3 end, and the germline J gene fills in the rest. The V gene's germline CDR1 is SGHTA and CDR2 FQGNSA. CDR3 length equals 14 residues. Deletions cut 2 bases from V and 4 bases from J, with 9 bases between.

For this clone: The junction departs from the called germline gene at one end, perhaps through a read error. The read ends 3 residues shy of where the CDR3 ends; the end is completed using the germline J gene. The rearrangement links TRBV2 to TRBJ1-6; D possibly corresponds to TRBD1 (6 bases). This CDR3 region has 15 residues. The germline gives CDR1 SNHLY, CDR2 FYNNEI. The CDR3: CASTEEGVYNSPLHF. Partial CDR3 DNA: TGTGCCAGCACTGAAGAGGGGGTCTATAATTCACCC.

As concerns this clone: The read stops 3 residues short of the end of the CDR3; the missing end is completed from the germline J gene. This chain connects TRBV19 to TRBJ2-2; no clear D gene. Germline V gene lookup returns CDR1 LNHDA and CDR2 SQIVND (reference sequence). The CDR3 contains 14 residues. The V end was cut by 6 bases, the J end by 0 bases, with 8 bases between. The CDR3: CASSDNPNTGELFF. Partial CDR3 DNA: TGTGCCAGTAGCGACAACCCGAACACCGGGGAG.

A word on this clone: The read halts 3 residues ahead of the CDR3 end, with the missing end drawn from the germline J gene. The chain couples TRBV20-1 to TRBJ2-1; TRBD2 agrees at 8 bases. With V trimmed by 6 bases and J by 0 bases, 13 bases remained unmatched. There are 17 residues in the CDR3. Germline V gene data show CDR1 as DFQATT and CDR2 as SNEGSKA (reference sequence). CDR3 DNA, as far as it was read: TGCAGTGCCGACCGGGGGGGGCCCTTTAGCTCCTACAATGAG. The encoded protein is CSADRGGPFSSYNE. The CDR3, in full, reads CSADRGGPFSSYNEQFF.

Turning to this clone: Read sequence stops 3 residues before the CDR3 end, and the germline J gene provides the missing end. This chain uses TRBV6-2 or TRBV6-3 with TRBJ2-7; TRBD1 agrees at 8 bases. Losses at the gene ends were 4 bases for V and 2 bases for J; bases not matched to a gene: 4. The CDR3 is 14 amino acids. Per germline, CDR1 MNHEY and CDR2 SVGEGT. This CDR3 reads CASSSRTGTYEQYF. The DNA read from the CDR3 is TGTGCCAGCAGTTCTCGGACAGGGACCTACGAG.

In the case of this clone: Sequencing ends 3 residues short of the CDR3 end; the germline J gene provides the rest. The chain combines TRBV20-1 with TRBJ2-5; D possibly corresponds to TRBD2 (6 bases). V shed 2 bases and J shed 5 bases, with 18 bases lying between them. The length of the CDR3 is 15 residues. CDR1 DFQATT and CDR2 SNEGSKA come from the germline V gene (reference sequence). CDR3 protein: CSARRGSSGGETQYF. The covered CDR3 bases are TGCAGTGCTAGAAGGGGAAGTAGCGGAGGGGAGACC.

The CDR3 loop is CAWSGLRTDTQYF. The part of the CDR3 DNA that was read is TGTGCCTGGAGCGGACTCCGCACAGATACG. The V gene is TRBV30, the J gene TRBJ2-3; tentatively, D is TRBD2 (5 bases). The read halts 3 residues ahead of the CDR3 end, with the missing end drawn from the germline J gene. The V end was cut by 3 bases, the J end by 1 base, with 8 bases between. Germline lookup yields CDR1 GTSNPN and CDR2 SVGIG (reference sequence). The CDR3 runs 13 residues.

With regard to this clone: The read ends 3 residues early relative to the CDR3; the germline J gene fills the gap. The gene calls are TRBV11-2 and TRBJ1-2; maybe TRBD1 (5 bases). The CDR3 has 14 amino acids. Germline V CDR1 and CDR2: SGHAT, FQNNGV. V was trimmed by 4 bases and J by 2 bases, leaving 11 bases between them. CDR3 loop: CASSYPTGNYGYTF. The covered CDR3 bases are TGTGCCAGCAGCTATCCTACAGGAAACTATGGC.

Comment on this clone: The CDR3 is cut off 3 residues early in the read; its end comes from the germline J gene. This sequence joins TRBV7-3 and TRBJ2-1; TRBD2 matches at 10 bases. The CDR3 runs 15 residues. Trimming at V came to 5 bases and at J to 4 bases, leaving 5 bases not matched to a gene. Germline CDR1 and CDR2: SGHTA and FQGTGA. The CDR3 reads CASSPGTSVYNEQFF. Partial CDR3 DNA: TGTGCCAGCAGCCCCGGGACTAGCGTGTACAATGAG.

As for this clone: The observed sequence ends 3 residues before the CDR3 terminus, with the missing tail filled in from the germline J gene. The chain couples TRBV20-1 to TRBJ2-3; TRBD2 aligns across 9 bases. Per germline, CDR1 DFQATT and CDR2 SNEGSKA (reference sequence). The CDR3 covers 14 residues. V was clipped by 2 bases and J by 5 bases; unmatched bases: 5. The CDR3 loop reads CSARPGLAKDTQYF. Partial CDR3 DNA: TGCAGTGCTAGACCGGGACTAGCTAAAGATACG.

In the case of this clone: The read ends 3 residues shy of where the CDR3 ends; the end is completed using the germline J gene. This chain joins TRBV5-1 and TRBJ2-7; D ambiguous. Per the germline V gene, CDR1 is SGHRS and CDR2 is YFSETQ. The V end lost 6 bases, the J end lost 2 bases, and 6 bases lay between the germline ends. This CDR3 has 11 amino acids. The CDR3 loop is CASTVTYEQYF. The sequenced part of the CDR3 DNA is TGCGCCAGCACAGTTACCTACGAG. Filled out from reference TRBV5-1 and TRBJ2-7, the complete variable domain reads KAGVTQTPRYLIKTRGQQVTLSCSPISGHRSVSWYQQTPGQGLQFLFEYFSETQRNKGNFPGRFSGRQFSNSRSEMNVSTLELGDSALYLCASTVTYEQYFGPGTRLTVT.

Comments on this clone: The observed sequence ends 3 residues before the CDR3 terminus, with the missing tail filled in from the germline J gene. The chain combines TRBV7-6 with TRBJ2-2; TRBD1 might be the D (6 bases). Trimming took 5 bases from V and 6 from J, leaving 13 bases between them. CDR1 is SGHVS, CDR2 FNYEAQ, per germline. This CDR3 comprises 14 residues. CDR3 residues: CASSPDSPAGELFF. The sequenced CDR3 bases are TGTGCCAGCAGCCCGGACAGTCCCGCCGGGGAG.

Of note for this clone: The CDR3 is cut off 3 residues early in the read; its end comes from the germline J gene. This chain joins TRBV2 and TRBJ2-1; 10 bases align to TRBD2. Germline V CDR1 and CDR2: SNHLY, FYNNEI. The CDR3 length is 15 residues. With 2 bases clipped from V and 8 bases from J, the junction kept 6 bases outside the gene matches. The sequenced CDR3 bases are TGTGCCAGCAGTGAACTAGCGGGAGTGATGGATGAG. Translation: CASSELAGVMDE. In full, the CDR3 reads CASSELAGVMDEQFF.

About this clone itself: Sequencing ends 3 residues short of the CDR3 end; the germline J gene provides the rest. The chain joins TRBV6-4 to TRBJ2-1; 10 nucleotides line up with TRBD2. CDR1 and CDR2 from the germline V gene are MRHNA and SNTAGT. CDR3 length: 19 amino acids. After removal of 0 bases from V and 0 bases from J, the junction contained 8 bases not matched to a gene. CDR3: CASSDSGLAGERSYNEQFF. Partial CDR3 DNA: TGTGCCAGCAGTGACTCCGGGCTAGCGGGAGAACGCTCCTACAATGAG.

As for this clone: The CDR3 goes on 3 residues after the read ends, and that part is filled in from the germline J gene. The chain carries TRBV7-2 and TRBJ2-4, with a possible D match to TRBD1 (6 bases). This CDR3 is built from 15 residues. Trimming removed 1 base from V and 9 bases from J, with 16 bases in between. Germline CDR1 SGHTA, CDR2 FQGNSA. The CDR3 DNA, read in part, is TGTGCCAGCAGCTTAGTGAGTGGGGGCAGAGGCATT. Translating it yields CASSLVSGGRGI. The whole CDR3 protein reads CASSLVSGGRGIQYF.